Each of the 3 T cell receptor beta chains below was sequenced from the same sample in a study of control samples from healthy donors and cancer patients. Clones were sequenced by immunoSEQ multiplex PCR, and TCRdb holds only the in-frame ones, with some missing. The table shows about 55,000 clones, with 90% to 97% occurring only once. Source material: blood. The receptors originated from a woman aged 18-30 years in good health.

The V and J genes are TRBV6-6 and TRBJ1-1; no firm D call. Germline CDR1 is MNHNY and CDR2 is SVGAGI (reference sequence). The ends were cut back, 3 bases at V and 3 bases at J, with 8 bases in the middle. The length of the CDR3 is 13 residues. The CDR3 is CASSYVLDTEAFF. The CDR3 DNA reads TGTGCCAGCAGTTATGTACTGGACACTGAAGCTTTCTTT.

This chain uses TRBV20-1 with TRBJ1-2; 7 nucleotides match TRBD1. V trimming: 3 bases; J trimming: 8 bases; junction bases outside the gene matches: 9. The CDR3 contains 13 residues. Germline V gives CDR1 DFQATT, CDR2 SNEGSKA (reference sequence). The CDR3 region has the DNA TGCAGTGCTAGTAATACAGGGGAGGGAGGCTACACCTTC. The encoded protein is CSASNTGEGGYTF.

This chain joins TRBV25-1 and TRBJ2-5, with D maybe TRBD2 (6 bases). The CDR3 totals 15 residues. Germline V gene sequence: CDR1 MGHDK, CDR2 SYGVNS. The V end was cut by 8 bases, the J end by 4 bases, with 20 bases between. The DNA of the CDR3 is TGTGCCAGCCGTCTCGGGCGGGGTCTAGGAGAGACCCAGTACTTC. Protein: CASRLGRGLGETQYF.